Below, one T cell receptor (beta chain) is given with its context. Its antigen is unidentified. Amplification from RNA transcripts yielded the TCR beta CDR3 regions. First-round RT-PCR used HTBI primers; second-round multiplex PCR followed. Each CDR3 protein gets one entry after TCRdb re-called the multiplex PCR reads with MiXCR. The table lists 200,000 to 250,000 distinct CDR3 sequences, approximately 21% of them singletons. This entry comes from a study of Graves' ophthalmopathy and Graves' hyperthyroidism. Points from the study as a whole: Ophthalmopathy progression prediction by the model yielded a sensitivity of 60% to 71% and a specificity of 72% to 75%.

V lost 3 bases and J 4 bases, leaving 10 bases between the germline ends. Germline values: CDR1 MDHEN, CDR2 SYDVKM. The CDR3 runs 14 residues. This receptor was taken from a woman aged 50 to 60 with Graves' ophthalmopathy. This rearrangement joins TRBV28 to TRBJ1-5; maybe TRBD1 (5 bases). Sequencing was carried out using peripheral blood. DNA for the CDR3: TGTGCCAGCAGTTTCGACAGAGTAAATCAGCCCCAGCATTTT. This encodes CASSFDRVNQPQHF.